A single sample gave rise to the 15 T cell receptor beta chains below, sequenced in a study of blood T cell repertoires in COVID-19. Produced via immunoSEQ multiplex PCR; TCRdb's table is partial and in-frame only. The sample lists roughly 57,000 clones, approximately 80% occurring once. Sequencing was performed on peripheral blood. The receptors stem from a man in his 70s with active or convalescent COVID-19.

DNA for the CDR3: TGTGCCAGCAGTTACGCGGGTCAGCCCCAGCATTTT. It encodes CASSYAGQPQHF. The J gene is TRBJ1-5, the V gene TRBV6-6; the D is unclear. V shed 2 bases and J shed 6 bases, with 5 bases lying between them. Looked up from germline, CDR1 is MNHNY and CDR2 is SVGAGI (reference sequence). The CDR3 is 12 residues long.

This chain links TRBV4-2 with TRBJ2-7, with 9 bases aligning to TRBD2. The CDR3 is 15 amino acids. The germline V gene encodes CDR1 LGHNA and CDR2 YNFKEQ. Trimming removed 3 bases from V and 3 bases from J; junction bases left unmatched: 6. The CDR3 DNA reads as TGTGCCAGCAGCCAGGGCGGCGGGGGGGACTACGAGCAGTACTTC. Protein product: CASSQGGGGDYEQYF.

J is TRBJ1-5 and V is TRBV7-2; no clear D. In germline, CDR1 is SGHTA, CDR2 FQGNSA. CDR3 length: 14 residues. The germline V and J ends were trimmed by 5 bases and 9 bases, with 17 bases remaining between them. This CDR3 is CASSQETGVGPQHF. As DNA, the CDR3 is TGTGCCAGCAGCCAAGAGACGGGTGTGGGGCCCCAGCATTTT.

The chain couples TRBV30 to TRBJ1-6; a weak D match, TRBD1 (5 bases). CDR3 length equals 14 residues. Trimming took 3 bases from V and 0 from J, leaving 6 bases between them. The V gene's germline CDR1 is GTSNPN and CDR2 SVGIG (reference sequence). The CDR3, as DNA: TGTGCCTGGAGAACAGGCTCCTATAATTCACCCCTCCACTTT. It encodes CAWRTGSYNSPLHF.

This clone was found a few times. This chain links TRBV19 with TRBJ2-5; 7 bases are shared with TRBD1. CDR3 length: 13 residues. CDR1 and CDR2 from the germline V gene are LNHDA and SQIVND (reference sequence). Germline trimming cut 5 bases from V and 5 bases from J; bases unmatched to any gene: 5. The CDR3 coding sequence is TGTGCCAGTAGTTTTACAGGGGAGGAGACCCAGTACTTC. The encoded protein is CASSFTGEETQYF. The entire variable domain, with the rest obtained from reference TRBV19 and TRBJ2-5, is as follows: DGGITQSPKYLFRKEGQNVTLSCEQNLNHDAMYWYRQDPGQGLRLIYYSQIVNDFQKGDIAEGYSVSREKKESFPLTVTSAQKNPTAFYLCASSFTGEETQYFGPGTRLLVL.

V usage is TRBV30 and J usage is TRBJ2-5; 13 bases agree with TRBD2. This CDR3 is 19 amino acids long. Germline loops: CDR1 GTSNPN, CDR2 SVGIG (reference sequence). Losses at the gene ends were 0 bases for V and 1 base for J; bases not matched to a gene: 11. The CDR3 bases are TGTGCCTGGAGTGTCCACCCAATGGGACTAGCGGGACGCCAAGAGACCCAGTACTTC. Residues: CAWSVHPMGLAGRQETQYF.

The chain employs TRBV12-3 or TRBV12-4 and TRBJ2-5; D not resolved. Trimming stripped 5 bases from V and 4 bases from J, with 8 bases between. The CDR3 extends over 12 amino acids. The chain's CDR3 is CASSTSLETQYF. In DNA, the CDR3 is TGTGCCAGCAGTACCAGTCTAGAGACCCAGTACTTC.

The chain's CDR3 is CASSLNPGGNTEAFF. DNA for the CDR3: TGTGCCAGCAGCTTAAATCCGGGAGGGAACACTGAAGCTTTCTTT. This chain joins TRBV7-3 and TRBJ1-1; no clear D gene. The CDR3 is made up of 15 amino acids. The V end lost 1 base, the J end lost 1 base, and 10 bases lay between the germline ends. In germline, CDR1 is SGHTA, CDR2 FQGTGA.

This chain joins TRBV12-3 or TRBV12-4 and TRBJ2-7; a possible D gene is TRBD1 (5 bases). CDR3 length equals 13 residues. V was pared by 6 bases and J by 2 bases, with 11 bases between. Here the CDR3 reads CASRSQGAYEQYF. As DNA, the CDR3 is TGTGCCAGCAGGAGTCAAGGGGCCTACGAGCAGTACTTC.

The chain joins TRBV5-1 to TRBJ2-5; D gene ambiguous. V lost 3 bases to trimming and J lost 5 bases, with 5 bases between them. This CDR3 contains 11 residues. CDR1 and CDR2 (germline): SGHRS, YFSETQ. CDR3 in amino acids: CASSSQETQYF. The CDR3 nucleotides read TGCGCCAGCAGCTCTCAGGAGACCCAGTACTTC.

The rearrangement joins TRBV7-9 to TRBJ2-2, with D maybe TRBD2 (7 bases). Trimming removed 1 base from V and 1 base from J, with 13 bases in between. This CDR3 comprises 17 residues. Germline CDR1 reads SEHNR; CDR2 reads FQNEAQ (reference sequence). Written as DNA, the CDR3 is TGTGCCAGCAGCTTAGTCGGGGGGCCCCAGAACACCGGGGAGCTGTTTTTT. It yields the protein CASSLVGGPQNTGELFF.

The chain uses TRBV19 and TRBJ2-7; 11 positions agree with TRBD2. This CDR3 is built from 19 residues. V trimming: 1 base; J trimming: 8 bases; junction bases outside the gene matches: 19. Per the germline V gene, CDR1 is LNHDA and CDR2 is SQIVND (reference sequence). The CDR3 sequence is CASSIASTSGVTGGVKQYF. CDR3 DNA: TGTGCCAGTAGTATAGCCTCGACTAGCGGGGTTACAGGGGGCGTGAAGCAGTACTTC.

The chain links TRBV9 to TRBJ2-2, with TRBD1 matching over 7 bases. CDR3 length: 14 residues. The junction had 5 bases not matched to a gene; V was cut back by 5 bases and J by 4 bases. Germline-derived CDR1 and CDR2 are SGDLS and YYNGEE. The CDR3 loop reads CASSVQGSTGELFF. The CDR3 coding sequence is TGTGCCAGCAGTGTACAGGGGAGCACCGGGGAGCTGTTTTTT. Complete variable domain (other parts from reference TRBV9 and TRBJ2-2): DSGVTQTPKHLITATGQRVTLRCSPRSGDLSVYWYQQSLDQGLQFLIQYYNGEERAKGNILERFSAQQFPDLHSELNLSSLELGDSALYFCASSVQGSTGELFFGEGSRLTVL.

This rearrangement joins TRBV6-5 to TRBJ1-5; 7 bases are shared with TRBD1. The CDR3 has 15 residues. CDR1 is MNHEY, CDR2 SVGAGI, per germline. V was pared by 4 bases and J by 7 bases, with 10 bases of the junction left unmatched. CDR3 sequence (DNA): TGTGCCAGCAGTTCCCGGGACAGCCCATTACAGCCCCAGCATTTT. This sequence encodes CASSSRDSPLQPQHF.

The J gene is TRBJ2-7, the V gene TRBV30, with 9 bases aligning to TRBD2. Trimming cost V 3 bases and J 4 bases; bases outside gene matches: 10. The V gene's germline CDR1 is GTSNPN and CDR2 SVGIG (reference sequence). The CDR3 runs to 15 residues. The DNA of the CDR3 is TGTGCCTGGAGAGCCGATTGGCGGGAGGGATACGAGCAGTACTTC. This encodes CAWRADWREGYEQYF.